This T cell receptor (beta chain) is from a study of PD-1 blockade in classical Hodgkin lymphoma. Overall study findings and caveats: Some patients began nivolumab under 1 year after ASCT. These patients were excluded from later analyses. Prior to therapy, complete responders displayed diversity much like that of newly diagnosed patients. There remain no defined causes for the repertoire differences, which possibly reflect disease activity or prior therapy.

The CDR3 is 17 residues long. Deletions cut 5 bases from V and 5 bases from J, with 24 bases between. Germline V gives CDR1 MNHEY, CDR2 SMNVEV (reference sequence). The time point was: cycle 4 day 1 (C4D1), after more than 5 weeks of nivolumab. Each patient's relapse followed autologous stem cell transplantation, and brentuximab vedotin exposure varied. Patients reached a best response of complete response, partial response or progressive disease. Profiled with immunoSEQ multiplex PCR; TCRdb holds only in-frame clones, not every one. The data show more than 90,000 clones, with more than 70% seen just once and approximately 9% held by the top ten. Points on this clone: What it binds is not known.

Sequencing was performed on peripheral blood mononuclear cells (PBMCs), taken before the fourth cycle of nivolumab. The rearrangement uses TRBV27 and TRBJ1-2; tentatively, D is TRBD1 (5 bases). The receptor comes from a human donor with classical Hodgkin lymphoma. The CDR3 sequence: CASSPQRQRIRDYGYTF. The CDR3, as DNA: TGTGCCAGCAGTCCGCAAAGACAGCGAATTAGGGATTATGGCTACACCTTC.